The next 10 T cell receptor beta chains were all read from a single sample in a study of blood T cell repertoires in COVID-19. The repertoire was sequenced with immunoSEQ multiplex PCR; TCRdb's copy has only in-frame clones and lacks some. The sample lists just over 150,000 clones; roughly 79% were seen once. The specimen sequenced was peripheral blood. Every receptor here comes from an elderly woman with acute or convalescent COVID-19.

This chain links TRBV5-1 with TRBJ1-1; perhaps TRBD1 as D (5 bases). Germline CDR1 reads SGHRS; CDR2 reads YFSETQ. This CDR3 has 14 residues. Trimming shortened V by 5 bases and J by 0 bases, and 11 bases separated the two germline ends. The DNA for the CDR3 is TGCGCCAGCAGTCTAGGGGCAATGAACACTGAAGCTTTCTTT. Its translation: CASSLGAMNTEAFF.

The J gene is TRBJ1-3, the V gene TRBV29-1; unclear D gene. Germline values: CDR1 SQVTM, CDR2 ANQGSEA. V was cut by 0 bases and J by 4 bases, with 13 bases left in between. The CDR3 extends over 15 amino acids. In DNA form, the CDR3 reads TGCAGCGTTGAAGATCGGAGGGTGGGAGGAAACACCATATATTTT. Residues: CSVEDRRVGGNTIYF.

J is TRBJ1-2 and V is TRBV7-9; possibly TRBD1 for D (5 bases). The CDR3 runs 14 residues. Germline V gene sequence: CDR1 SEHNR, CDR2 FQNEAQ (reference sequence). Trimming cost V 5 bases and J 7 bases, with 17 bases left between them. The CDR3 sequence is CASSRREGSFGYTF. In nucleotides, the CDR3 is TGTGCCAGCAGCCGCAGGGAGGGGTCGTTTGGCTACACCTTC.

This clone occurred once. This chain links TRBV4-2 with TRBJ2-2; 8 nucleotides align to TRBD2. The germline gives CDR1 LGHNA, CDR2 YNFKEQ. J gave up 6 bases and V 2 bases, and 5 bases lay outside the gene matches. The CDR3 runs to 15 residues. In DNA, the CDR3 is TGTGCCAGCAGCCAATCGAGCGGGAGTGCCGGGGAGCTGTTTTTT. Translating it yields CASSQSSGSAGELFF.

This sequence joins TRBV19 and TRBJ1-3; D gene ambiguous. The CDR3 extends over 15 amino acids. Germline-derived CDR1 and CDR2 are LNHDA and SQIVND (reference sequence). V was cut by 3 bases and J by 0 bases, with 9 bases left in between. The DNA for the CDR3 is TGTGCCAGTAGTATCTTCCGGAGCTCTGGAAACACCATATATTTT. This encodes CASSIFRSSGNTIYF.

The chain links TRBV7-9 to TRBJ2-5, with 7 bases matching TRBD2. This CDR3 region has 16 residues. The germline CDR1 and CDR2 sequences are SEHNR and FQNEAQ (reference sequence). V dropped 8 bases and J dropped 5; count of bases not matched to a gene: 17. CDR3 in DNA: TGTGCCAGCGCAGACGCGGGAGCTCGACTGAAGGAGACCCAGTACTTC. Translating it yields CASADAGARLKETQYF.

The V gene is TRBV2, the J gene TRBJ2-1; 10 bases fit TRBD2. CDR1 and CDR2 from the germline V gene are SNHLY and FYNNEI. Unmatched junction bases numbered 7, after V lost 5 bases and J lost 9 bases. The CDR3 is 14 amino acids. CDR3 in amino acids: CASSIAGGSGEQFF. The CDR3 nucleotides read TGTGCCAGCAGTATAGCGGGAGGAAGTGGTGAGCAGTTCTTC.

The V gene is TRBV9, the J gene TRBJ1-1, with 8 bases aligning to TRBD1. CDR3 length: 13 residues. CDR1 and CDR2 from the germline V gene are SGDLS and YYNGEE. V shed 0 bases and J 12 bases; nucleotides not matched to a gene: 7. In DNA form, the CDR3 reads TGTGCCAGCAGCGTAGTGCGGGACAGGATATCTTTCTTT. Translating gives CASSVVRDRISFF.

This clone was found a few times. The V call is TRBV19, the J call TRBJ2-1; 8 bases are a match to TRBD2. There are 15 residues in the CDR3. The junction had 5 bases not matched to a gene; V was cut back by 2 bases and J by 5 bases. The germline gives CDR1 LNHDA, CDR2 SQIVND (reference sequence). CDR3 residues: CASSITAGGNNEQFF. DNA for the CDR3: TGTGCCAGTAGTATAACGGCGGGAGGTAACAATGAGCAGTTCTTC.

This clone has more than one count but fewer than ten. The rearrangement links TRBV7-9 to TRBJ1-6; D gene ambiguous. With 5 bases removed from V and 10 bases from J, the gap between germline ends came to 18 bases. CDR1 SEHNR and CDR2 FQNEAQ come from the germline V gene (reference sequence). The CDR3 consists of 15 residues. CDR3 amino acids: CASSPYVSGFSPLHF. CDR3 in DNA: TGTGCCAGCAGCCCCTACGTTTCGGGGTTCTCACCCCTCCACTTT.